The T cell receptor beta chain described here comes from a study of metastatic and nonmetastatic thyroid tumors. For the study at large: Repertoire comparisons spanned blood and tumor or nodule tissue from malignant and benign thyroid patients. General study results and limits: Patients with malignant thyroid tumors reportedly had significantly higher TCR beta diversity than those with benign nodules, in blood and tumor.

Germline-derived CDR1 and CDR2 are MDHEN and SYDVKM. Trimming removed 6 bases at V and 1 base at J, with 10 bases between. The CDR3 length is 14 residues. This clone has ten or more counts. No antigen is known for it. TCRdb called clones again from the PCR reads with MiXCR. The sample has some 20,000 clones, 9.5% to 12% seen once. Ahead of thyroid surgery, no patient had received treatment of any kind. The sequence was collected from a female donor with papillary thyroid cancer or a benign thyroid nodule (not recorded which). Some clones in this sample may be carry-over from other donors' samples. Sequencing was carried out using blood. V and J are TRBV28 and TRBJ1-5; D gene unclear. The chain's CDR3 is CASSIGLSNQPQHF. CDR3 nucleotide sequence: TGTGCCAGCAGCATAGGGTTGAGCAATCAGCCCCAGCATTTT. The full variable domain, completed using reference TRBV28 and TRBJ1-5, is DVKVTQSSRYLVKRTGEKVFLECVQDMDHENMFWYRQDPGLGLRLIYFSYDVKMKEKGDIPEGYSVSREKKERFSLILESASTNQTSMYLCASSIGLSNQPQHFGDGTRLSIL.